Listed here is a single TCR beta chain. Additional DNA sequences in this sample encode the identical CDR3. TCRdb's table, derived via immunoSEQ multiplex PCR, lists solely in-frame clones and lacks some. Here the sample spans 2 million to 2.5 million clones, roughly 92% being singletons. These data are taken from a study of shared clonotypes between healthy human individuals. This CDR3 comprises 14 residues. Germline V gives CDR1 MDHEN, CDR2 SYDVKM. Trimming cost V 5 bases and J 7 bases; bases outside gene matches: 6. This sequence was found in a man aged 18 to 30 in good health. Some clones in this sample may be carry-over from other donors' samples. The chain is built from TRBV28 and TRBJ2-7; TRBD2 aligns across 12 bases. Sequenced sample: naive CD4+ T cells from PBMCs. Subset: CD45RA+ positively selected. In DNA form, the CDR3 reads TGTGCCAGCAGTCTAGCGGGAGGGCTCCGGGAGCAGTACTTC. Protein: CASSLAGGLREQYF.